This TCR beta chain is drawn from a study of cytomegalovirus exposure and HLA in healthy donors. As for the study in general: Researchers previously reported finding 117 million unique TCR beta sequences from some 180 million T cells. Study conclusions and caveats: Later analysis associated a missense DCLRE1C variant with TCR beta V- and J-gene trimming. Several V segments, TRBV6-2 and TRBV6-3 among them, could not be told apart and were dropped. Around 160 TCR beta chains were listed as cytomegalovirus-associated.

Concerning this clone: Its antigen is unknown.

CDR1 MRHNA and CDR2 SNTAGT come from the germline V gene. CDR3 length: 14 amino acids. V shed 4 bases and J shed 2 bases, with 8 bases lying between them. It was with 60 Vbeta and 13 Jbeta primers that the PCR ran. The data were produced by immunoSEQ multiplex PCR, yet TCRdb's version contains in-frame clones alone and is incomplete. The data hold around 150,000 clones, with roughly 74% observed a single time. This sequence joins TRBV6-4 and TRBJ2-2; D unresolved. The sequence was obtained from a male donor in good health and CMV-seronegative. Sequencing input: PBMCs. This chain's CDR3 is CASSVQVNTGELFF. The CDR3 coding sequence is TGTGCCAGCAGTGTACAAGTAAACACCGGGGAGCTGTTTTTT.